The following is a TCR beta chain sequence with its context. The data originate from a study of blood T cell repertoires in COVID-19. Study information: Acute and convalescent COVID-19 specimens originated in the United States, Italy and Spain. The analysed material was cDNA or gDNA that came from T cells, B-cell-depleted T cells, or PBMCs.

Individuals aged about 18 to 90 years were recruited from 24 US areas. The CDR3 length is 14 residues. Germline values: CDR1 SGHTA, CDR2 FQGNSA. V lost 5 bases and J lost 0, with 10 bases in between. How the authors handled the data: Quantification of nucleated cells was approximated via reference gene primer amplification. Measured with immunoSEQ multiplex PCR; TCRdb has only the in-frame clones, and not every one. V, J and clone size were drawn from that table, and D and trimming were deduced from the DNA. The repertoire includes about 260,000 clones, 85% to 90% of them detected once, and 2.4% sits in the top ten.

Sequenced: PBMCs or T cells enriched from blood (not recorded which). This clonotype was sampled from a woman aged 18 to 35 who had recovered from COVID-19. The rearrangement links TRBV7-2 to TRBJ1-1, with D maybe TRBD1 (6 bases). Here the CDR3 reads CASSLTGLNTEAFF. The DNA for the CDR3 is TGTGCCAGCAGCCTTACAGGGTTGAACACTGAAGCTTTCTTT. The full variable domain, completed using reference TRBV7-2 and TRBJ1-1, is GAGVSQSPSNKVTEKGKDVELRCDPISGHTALYWYRQSLGQGLEFLIYFQGNSAPDKSGLPSDRFSAERTGGSVSTLTIQRTQQEDSAVYLCASSLTGLNTEAFFGQGTRLTVV.